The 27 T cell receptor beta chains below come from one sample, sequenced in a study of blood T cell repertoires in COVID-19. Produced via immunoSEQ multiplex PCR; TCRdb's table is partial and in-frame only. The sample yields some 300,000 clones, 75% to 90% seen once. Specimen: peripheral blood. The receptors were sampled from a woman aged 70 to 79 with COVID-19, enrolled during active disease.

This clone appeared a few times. The CDR3 region is CASSQEGRTYIYF. The DNA of the CDR3 is TGCGCCAGCAGCCAAGAAGGACGGACATACATATATTTT. This rearrangement joins TRBV4-1 to TRBJ1-3; tentative D call: TRBD1 (5 bases). V was shortened by 0 bases and J by 12 bases, with 12 bases between the two germline ends. The length of the CDR3 is 13 residues. CDR1 and CDR2 from the germline V gene are MGHRA and YSYEKL.

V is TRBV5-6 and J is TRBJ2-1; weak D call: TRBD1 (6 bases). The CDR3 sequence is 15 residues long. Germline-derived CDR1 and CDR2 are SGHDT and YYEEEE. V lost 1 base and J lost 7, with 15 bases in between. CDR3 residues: CASSLKGVQPNEQFF. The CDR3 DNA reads TGTGCCAGCAGCTTGAAGGGGGTCCAACCGAATGAGCAGTTCTTC.

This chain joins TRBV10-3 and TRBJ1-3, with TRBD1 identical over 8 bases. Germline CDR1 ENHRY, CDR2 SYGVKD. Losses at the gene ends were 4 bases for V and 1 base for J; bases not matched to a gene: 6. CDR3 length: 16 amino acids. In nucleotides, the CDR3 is TGTGCCATCAGTGCGGGACAGGTCCTTTCTGGAAACACCATATATTTT. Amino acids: CAISAGQVLSGNTIYF.

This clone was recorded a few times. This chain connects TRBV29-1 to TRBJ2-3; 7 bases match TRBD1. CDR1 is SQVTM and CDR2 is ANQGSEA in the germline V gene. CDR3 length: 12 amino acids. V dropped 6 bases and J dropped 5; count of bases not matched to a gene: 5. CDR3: CSVDRDRDTQYF. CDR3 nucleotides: TGCAGCGTCGACCGGGACAGAGATACGCAGTATTTT.

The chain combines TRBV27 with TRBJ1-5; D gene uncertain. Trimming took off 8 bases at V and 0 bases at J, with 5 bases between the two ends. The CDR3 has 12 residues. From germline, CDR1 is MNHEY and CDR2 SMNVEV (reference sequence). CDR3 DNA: TGTGCCAGCGGAGATAGCAATCAGCCCCAGCATTTT. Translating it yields CASGDSNQPQHF.

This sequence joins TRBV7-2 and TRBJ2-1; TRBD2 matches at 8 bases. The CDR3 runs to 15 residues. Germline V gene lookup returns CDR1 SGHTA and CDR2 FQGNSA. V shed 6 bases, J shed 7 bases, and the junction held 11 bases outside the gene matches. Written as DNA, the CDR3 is TGTGCCAGCAGAGAAATGGCTAGCGGGTGGAATGAGCAGTTCTTC. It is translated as CASREMASGWNEQFF.

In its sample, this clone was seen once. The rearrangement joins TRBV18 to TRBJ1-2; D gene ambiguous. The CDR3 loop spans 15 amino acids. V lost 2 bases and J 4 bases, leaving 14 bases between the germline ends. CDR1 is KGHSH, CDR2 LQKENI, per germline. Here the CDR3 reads CASSPAREVSYGYTF. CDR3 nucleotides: TGTGCCAGCTCACCAGCCAGAGAGGTTAGCTATGGCTACACCTTC. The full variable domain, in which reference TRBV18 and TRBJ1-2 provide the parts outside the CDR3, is NAGVMQNPRHLVRRRGQEARLRCSPMKGHSHVYWYRQLPEEGLKFMVYLQKENIIDESGMPKERFSAEFPKEGPSILRIQQVVRGDSAAYFCASSPAREVSYGYTFGSGTRLTVV.

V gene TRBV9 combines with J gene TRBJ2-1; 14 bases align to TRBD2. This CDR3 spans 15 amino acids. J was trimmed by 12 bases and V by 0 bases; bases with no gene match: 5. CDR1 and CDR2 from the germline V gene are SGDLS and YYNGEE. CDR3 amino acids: CASSVGLAGGQAQFF. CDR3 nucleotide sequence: TGTGCCAGCAGCGTAGGACTAGCGGGGGGGCAGGCGCAGTTCTTC.

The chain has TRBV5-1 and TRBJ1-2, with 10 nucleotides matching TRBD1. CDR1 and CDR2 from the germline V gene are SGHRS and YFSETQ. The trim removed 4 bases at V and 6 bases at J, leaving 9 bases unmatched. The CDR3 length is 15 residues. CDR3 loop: CASSEPGQGSNGYTF. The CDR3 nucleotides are TGCGCCAGCAGCGAACCGGGACAGGGGTCGAATGGCTACACCTTC.

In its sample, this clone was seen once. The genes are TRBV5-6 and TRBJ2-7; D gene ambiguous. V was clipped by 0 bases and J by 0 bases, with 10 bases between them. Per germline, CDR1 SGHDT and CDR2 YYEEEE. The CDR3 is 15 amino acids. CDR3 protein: CASSLGAVPSYEQYF. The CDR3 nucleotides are TGTGCCAGCAGCTTGGGGGCAGTACCCTCCTACGAGCAGTACTTC.

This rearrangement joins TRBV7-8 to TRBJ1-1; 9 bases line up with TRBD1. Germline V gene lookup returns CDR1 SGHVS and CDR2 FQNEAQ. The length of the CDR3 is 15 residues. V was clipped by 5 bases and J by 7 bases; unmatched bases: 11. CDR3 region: CASSPRDRVTVEAFF. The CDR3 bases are TGTGCCAGCAGCCCTAGGGACAGGGTAACAGTTGAAGCTTTCTTT.

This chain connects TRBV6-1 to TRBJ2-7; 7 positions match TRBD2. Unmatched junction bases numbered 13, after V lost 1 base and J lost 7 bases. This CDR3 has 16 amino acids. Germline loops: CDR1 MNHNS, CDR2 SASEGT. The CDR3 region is CASSEGSRGVWREQYF. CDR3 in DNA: TGTGCCAGCAGTGAAGGGAGTCGGGGGGTTTGGAGAGAGCAGTACTTC.

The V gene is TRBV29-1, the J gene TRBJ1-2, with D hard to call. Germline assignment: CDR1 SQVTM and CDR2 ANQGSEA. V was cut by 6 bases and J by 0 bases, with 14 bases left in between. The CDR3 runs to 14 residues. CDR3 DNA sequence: TGCAGCGTCACCAGATTTCCCGCTAACTATGGCTACACCTTC. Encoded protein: CSVTRFPANYGYTF.

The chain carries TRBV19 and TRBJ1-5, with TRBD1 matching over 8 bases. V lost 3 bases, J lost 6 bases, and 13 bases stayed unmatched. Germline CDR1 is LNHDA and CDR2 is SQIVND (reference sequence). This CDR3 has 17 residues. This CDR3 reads CASSIEGQGNFRQPQHF. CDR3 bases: TGTGCCAGTAGTATTGAAGGACAGGGTAATTTTCGTCAGCCCCAGCATTTT.

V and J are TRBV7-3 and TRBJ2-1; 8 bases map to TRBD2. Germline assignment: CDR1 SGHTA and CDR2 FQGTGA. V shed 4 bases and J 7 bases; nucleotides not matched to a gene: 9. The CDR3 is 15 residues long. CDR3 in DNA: TGTGCCAGCAGCTCGGGACTAGGAGGTAATAATGAGCAGTTCTTC. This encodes CASSSGLGGNNEQFF.

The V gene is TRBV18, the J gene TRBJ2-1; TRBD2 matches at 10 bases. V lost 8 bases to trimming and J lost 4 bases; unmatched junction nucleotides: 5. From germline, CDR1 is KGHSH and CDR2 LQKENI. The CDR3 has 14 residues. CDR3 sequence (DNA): TGTGCCAGCCATAGCGGGGGGAGTTACAATGAGCAGTTCTTC. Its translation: CASHSGGSYNEQFF.

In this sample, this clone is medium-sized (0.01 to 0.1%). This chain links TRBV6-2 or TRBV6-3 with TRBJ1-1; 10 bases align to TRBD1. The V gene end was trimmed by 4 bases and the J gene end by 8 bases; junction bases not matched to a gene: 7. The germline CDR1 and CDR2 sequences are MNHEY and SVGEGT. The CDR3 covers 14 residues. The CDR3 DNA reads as TGTGCCAGCAGTTGGGACAGGGGAGGATTAGAAGCTTTCTTT. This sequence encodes CASSWDRGGLEAFF.

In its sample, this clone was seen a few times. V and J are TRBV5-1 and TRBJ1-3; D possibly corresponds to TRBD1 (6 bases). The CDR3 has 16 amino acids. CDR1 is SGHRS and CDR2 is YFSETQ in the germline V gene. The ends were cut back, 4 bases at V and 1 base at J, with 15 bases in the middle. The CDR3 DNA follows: TGCGCCAGCAGCCCCGACAGGACCGTGTCTGGAAACACCATATATTTT. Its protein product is CASSPDRTVSGNTIYF. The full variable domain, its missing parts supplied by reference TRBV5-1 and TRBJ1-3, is KAGVTQTPRYLIKTRGQQVTLSCSPISGHRSVSWYQQTPGQGLQFLFEYFSETQRNKGNFPGRFSGRQFSNSRSEMNVSTLELGDSALYLCASSPDRTVSGNTIYFGEGSWLTVV.

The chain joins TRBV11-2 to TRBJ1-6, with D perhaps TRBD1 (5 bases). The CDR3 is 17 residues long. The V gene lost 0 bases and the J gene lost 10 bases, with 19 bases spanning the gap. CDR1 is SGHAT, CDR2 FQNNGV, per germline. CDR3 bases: TGTGCCAGCAGCTTAGATGGAGCAGGGTGGGGTAGCTCACCCCTCCACTTT. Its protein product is CASSLDGAGWGSSPLHF.

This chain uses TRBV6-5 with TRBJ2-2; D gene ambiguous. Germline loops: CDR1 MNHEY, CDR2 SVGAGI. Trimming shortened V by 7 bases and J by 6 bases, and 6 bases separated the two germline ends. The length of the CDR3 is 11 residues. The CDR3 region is CASTDSGELFF. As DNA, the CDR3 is TGTGCCAGCACCGACTCCGGGGAGCTGTTTTTT.

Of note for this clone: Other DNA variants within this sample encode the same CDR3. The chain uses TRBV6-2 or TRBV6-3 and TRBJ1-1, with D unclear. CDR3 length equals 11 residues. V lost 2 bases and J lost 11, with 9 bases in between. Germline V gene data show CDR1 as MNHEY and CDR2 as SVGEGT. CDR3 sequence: CASSYPSEAFF. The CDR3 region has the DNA TGTGCCAGCAGTTACCCCTCGGAGGCTTTCTTT.

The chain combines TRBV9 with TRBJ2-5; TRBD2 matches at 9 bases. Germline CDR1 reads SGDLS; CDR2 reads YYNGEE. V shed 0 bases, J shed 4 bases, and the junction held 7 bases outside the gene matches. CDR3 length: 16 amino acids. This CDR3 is CASSVAAGGPGETQYF. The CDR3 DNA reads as TGTGCCAGCAGCGTAGCTGCGGGGGGGCCCGGAGAGACCCAGTACTTC.

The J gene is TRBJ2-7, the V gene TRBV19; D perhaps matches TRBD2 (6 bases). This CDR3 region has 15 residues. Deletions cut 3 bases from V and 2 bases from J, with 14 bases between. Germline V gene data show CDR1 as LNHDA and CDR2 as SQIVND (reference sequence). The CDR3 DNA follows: TGTGCCAGTAGTATGGGCGGCGGGGTTGCCTACGAGCAGTACTTC. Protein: CASSMGGGVAYEQYF.

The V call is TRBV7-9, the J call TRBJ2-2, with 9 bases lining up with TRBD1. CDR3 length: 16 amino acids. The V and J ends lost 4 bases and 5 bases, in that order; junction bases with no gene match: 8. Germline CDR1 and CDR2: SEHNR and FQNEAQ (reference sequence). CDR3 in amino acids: CASSYVTGGGTGELFF. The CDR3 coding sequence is TGTGCCAGCAGCTATGTGACAGGGGGTGGAACCGGGGAGCTGTTTTTT. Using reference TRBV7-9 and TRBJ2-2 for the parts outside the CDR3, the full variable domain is DTGVSQNPRHKITKRGQNVTFRCDPISEHNRLYWYRQTLGQGPEFLTYFQNEAQLEKSRLLSDRFSAERPKGSFSTLEIQRTEQGDSAMYLCASSYVTGGGTGELFFGEGSRLTVL.

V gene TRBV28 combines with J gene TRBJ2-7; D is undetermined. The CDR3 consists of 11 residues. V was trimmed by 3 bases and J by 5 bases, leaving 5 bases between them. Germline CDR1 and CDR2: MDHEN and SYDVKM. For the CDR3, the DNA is TGTGCCAGCAGTTTGAGGCACGAGCAGTACTTC. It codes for CASSLRHEQYF.

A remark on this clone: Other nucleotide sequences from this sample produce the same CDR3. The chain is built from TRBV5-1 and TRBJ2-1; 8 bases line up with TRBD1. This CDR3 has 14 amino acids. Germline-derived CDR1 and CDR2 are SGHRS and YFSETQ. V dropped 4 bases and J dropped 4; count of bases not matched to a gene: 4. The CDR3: CASSPGTGYNEQFF. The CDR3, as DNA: TGCGCCAGCAGCCCCGGGACAGGTTACAATGAGCAGTTCTTC.

CDR3 sequence (DNA): TGCGCCAGCAGCCAAGATCTAGTCCGGGAGACCCAGTACTTC. Amino acid sequence: CASSQDLVRETQYF. The chain has TRBV4-1 and TRBJ2-5, with no clear D. CDR1 is MGHRA, CDR2 YSYEKL, per germline. CDR3 length: 14 residues. V was pared by 0 bases and J by 5 bases, with 10 bases between.